Detailed here is one TCR beta chain. CDR3 length equals 14 residues. The germline CDR1 and CDR2 sequences are SGHKS and YYEKEE (reference sequence). J was trimmed by 4 bases and V by 7 bases; bases with no gene match: 6. The data were taken from a study of blood T cell repertoires in COVID-19. Study at large: Samples taken during acute and convalescent COVID-19 were collected in the United States, Italy and Spain.

Per the original methods: Quantification of nucleated cells was approximated via reference gene primer amplification. TCRdb's copy holds only in-frame clones and misses some; the assay was immunoSEQ multiplex PCR. V, J and clone size were drawn from that table, and D and trimming were deduced from the DNA. The sample contains approximately 360,000 clones, around 87% of which appear only once. Participants were aged roughly 18 to 90 years from some 24 US areas. Participants were placed into cohorts based on the clinical history they reported. The sequenced sample consisted of PBMCs or T cells enriched from blood (not recorded which). This sequence joins TRBV5-5 and TRBJ2-2, with 8 nucleotides matching TRBD1. The sequence was obtained from a middle-aged man in a cohort exposed to, infected with or recovered from COVID-19 (not recorded which). DNA for the CDR3: TGTGCCAGCGGGGGACAGGTGACCACCGGGGAGCTGTTTTTT. Encoded protein: CASGGQVTTGELFF.